This TCR beta chain was retrieved from a study of blood T cell repertoires in COVID-19. Note on this clone: The same CDR3 is also encoded by other DNA sequences in this sample.

Clones were sequenced by immunoSEQ multiplex PCR, and TCRdb holds only the in-frame ones, with some missing. The sample consists of roughly 120,000 clones, 85% to 90% of them appearing once. The receptor was isolated from a woman aged 80 or over with COVID-19, enrolled during active disease. Sequenced material: peripheral blood.

The CDR3: CASRPGGNYGYTF. CDR3 bases: TGTGCCAGCAGGCCAGGGGGCAACTATGGCTACACCTTC. The rearrangement links TRBV6-5 to TRBJ1-2; 8 bases fit TRBD1. The V gene end was trimmed by 6 bases and the J gene end by 2 bases; junction bases not matched to a gene: 2. The CDR3 is 13 residues long. Germline assignment: CDR1 MNHEY and CDR2 SVGAGI.